This TCR beta chain came from a study of OX40 agonist ivuxolimab in advanced cancers. Study results and caveats: The CD4+ and CD8+ T cells in the blood had expanded clonally by week 6 at 0.1 to 3.0 mg/kg.

Here immunoSEQ multiplex PCR was the method, and the copy in TCRdb shows in-frame clones only, minus some. The sample lists some 54,000 clones; 60% to 80% were seen once. Germline V gene sequence: CDR1 MNHEY, CDR2 SMNVEV (reference sequence). Between the trimmed V and J ends, which lost 3 bases and 8 bases, there was a span of 9 bases. The CDR3 covers 12 residues. As regards this clone: Its antigen is unknown.

J is TRBJ2-3 and V is TRBV27; TRBD1 is a possible D gene (5 bases). The source of this sequence is an adult with an advanced solid tumor such as melanoma, head and neck, liver or kidney cancer. The sequenced sample was CD4+ or CD8+ T cells sorted from blood, obtained in a trial of the OX40 agonist ivuxolimab. This CDR3 is CASSFPQGTQYF. The CDR3 DNA follows: TGTGCCAGCAGTTTCCCCCAGGGTACGCAGTATTTT.